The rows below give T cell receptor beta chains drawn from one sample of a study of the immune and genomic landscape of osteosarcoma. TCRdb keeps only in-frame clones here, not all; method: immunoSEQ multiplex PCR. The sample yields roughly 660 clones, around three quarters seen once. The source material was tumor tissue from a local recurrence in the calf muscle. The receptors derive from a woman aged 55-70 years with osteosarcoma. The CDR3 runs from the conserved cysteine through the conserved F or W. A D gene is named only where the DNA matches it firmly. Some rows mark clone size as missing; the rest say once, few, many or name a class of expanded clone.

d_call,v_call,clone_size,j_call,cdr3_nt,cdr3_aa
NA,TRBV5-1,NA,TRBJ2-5,TGCGCCAGCAGCCGCAGGGGTGAGAGGGAGACCCAGTACTTC,CASSRRGERETQYF
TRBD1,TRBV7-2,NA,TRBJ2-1,TGTGCCAGCAGCTTGGGCGGGACAGGGGGCTACAATGAGCAGTTCTTC,CASSLGGTGGYNEQFF
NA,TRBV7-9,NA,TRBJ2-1,TGTGCCAGCAGCGGGATGGATGAGCAGTTCTTC,CASSGMDEQFF
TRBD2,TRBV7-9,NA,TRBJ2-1,TGTGCCAGCAGCCCCAGGGCGGCTAGCGGGGGGGTTTCCTACAATGAGCAGTTCTTC,CASSPRAASGGVSYNEQFF
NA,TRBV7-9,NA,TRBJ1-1,TGTGCCAGCAGCTGGAAGGGGAACACTGAAGCTTTCTTT,CASSWKGNTEAFF
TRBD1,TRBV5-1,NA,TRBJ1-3,TGCGCCAGCAGCCCAACCGGGACAGGGAGGAACACCATATATTTT,CASSPTGTGRNTIYF
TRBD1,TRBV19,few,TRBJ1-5,TGTGCCAGTAGTGACAGGGGCGGCAATCAGCCCCAGCATTTT,CASSDRGGNQPQHF
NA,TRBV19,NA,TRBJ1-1,TGTGCCAGTAAAGGGCTAATGAACACTGAAGCTTTCTTT,CASKGLMNTEAFF
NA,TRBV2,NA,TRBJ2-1,TGTGCCAGCAGTGTATCACCCTTCGGAGAGCAGTTCTTC,CASSVSPFGEQFF
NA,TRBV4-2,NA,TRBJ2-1,TGTGCCAGCAGCCAAGGGGACTCACCCGAGGGTAGCTCCTACAATGAGCAGTTCTTC,CASSQGDSPEGSSYNEQFF
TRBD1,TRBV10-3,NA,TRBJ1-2,TGTGCCATCAGTCCGGGACAGGGGGCGTTGAACTATGGCTACACCTTC,CAISPGQGALNYGYTF
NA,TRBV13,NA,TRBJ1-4,TGTGCCAGCAGCCCGACACAGGGTTTGGACGAAAAACTGTTTTTT,CASSPTQGLDEKLFF
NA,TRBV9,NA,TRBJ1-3,TGTGCCAGCAGCGCAAGCCGAGGGGGTTTCTCTGGAAACACCATATATTTT,CASSASRGGFSGNTIYF
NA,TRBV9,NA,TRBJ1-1,TGTGCCAGCAGCGCCCGGGCCCTCGACACTGAAGCTTTCTTT,CASSARALDTEAFF
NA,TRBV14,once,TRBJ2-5,TGTGCCAGCAGCCAGAATCAGAGGACCCAGTACTTC,CASSQNQRTQYF
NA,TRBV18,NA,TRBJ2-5,TGTGCCAGCTCCCCTGTGGTAGCGGAGACCCAGTACTTC,CASSPVVAETQYF
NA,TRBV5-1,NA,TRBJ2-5,TGCGCCAGCAGCCCCATGGGGGCTGGACAAGAGACCCAGTACTTC,CASSPMGAGQETQYF
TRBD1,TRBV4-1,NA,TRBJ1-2,TGCGCCAGCAGCCAAACCCCACAGGGGGCGGATGGCTACACCTTC,CASSQTPQGADGYTF
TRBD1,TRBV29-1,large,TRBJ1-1,TGCAGCGGGCACAGGGGGAACACTGAAGCTTTCTTT,CSGHRGNTEAFF
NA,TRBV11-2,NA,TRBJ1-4,TGTGCCAGCAGCTTAGAGGGGGCTAATGAAAAACTGTTTTTT,CASSLEGANEKLFF
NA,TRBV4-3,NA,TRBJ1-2,TGCGCCAGCAGCGATGAACGTCGAAAGACCTATGGCTACACCTTC,CASSDERRKTYGYTF
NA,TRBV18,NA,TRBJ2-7,TGTGCCAGCTCACCACCGGTTAAGGGGCTATACGAGCAGTACTTC,CASSPPVKGLYEQYF
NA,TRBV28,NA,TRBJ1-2,TGTGCCAGCAGTGGCGGAAGGGGAGCTAACTATGGCTACACCTTC,CASSGGRGANYGYTF
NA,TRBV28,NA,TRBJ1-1,TGTGCCAGCAGTTTACGGGGTTTAAACACTGAAGCTTTCTTT,CASSLRGLNTEAFF
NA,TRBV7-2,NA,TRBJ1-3,TGTGCCAGCAGCTCCCTGGGGGGACTCGGAAACACCATATATTTT,CASSSLGGLGNTIYF
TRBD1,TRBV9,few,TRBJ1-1,TGTGCCAGCAGCGGACAACAGGGGGCGGCGACTGAAGCTTTCTTT,CASSGQQGAATEAFF
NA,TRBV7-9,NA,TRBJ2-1,TGTGCCAGCAGCCAAGGCTCTTCCCCGTACAATGAGCAGTTCTTC,CASSQGSSPYNEQFF
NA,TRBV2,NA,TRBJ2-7,TGTGCCAGCAGTGCCCTCGGGCAGTTCTACGAGCAGTACTTC,CASSALGQFYEQYF
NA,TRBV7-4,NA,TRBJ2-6,TGTGCCAGCAGCATGGGTGGCAGCTCACAAAGTCGGGCCAACGTCCTGACTTTC,CASSMGGSSQSRANVLTF
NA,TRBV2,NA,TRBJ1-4,TGTGCCAGCAGTGAAGCGCAAAGTTCGGCTAATGAAAAACTGTTTTTT,CASSEAQSSANEKLFF
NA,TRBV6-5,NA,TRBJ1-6,TGTGCCAGCAGTTCCCATGTACAGGAACCCCTCCACTTT,CASSSHVQEPLHF
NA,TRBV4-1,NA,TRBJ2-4,TGCGCCAGCAGCCAAGATCGAGGTGATCCGGCCAAAAACATTCAGTACTTC,CASSQDRGDPAKNIQYF
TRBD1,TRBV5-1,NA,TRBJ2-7,TGCGCCAGCAGCTCTACCGGGACAGGGGAGGGGCAGTACTTC,CASSSTGTGEGQYF
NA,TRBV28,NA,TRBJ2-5,TGTGCCAGCAGTTCCCCACGGGGAACGGGAGAGGTCCAGTACTTC,CASSSPRGTGEVQYF
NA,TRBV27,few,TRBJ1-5,TGTGCCAGCAGTCGAGACACTTATCAGCCCCAGCATTTT,CASSRDTYQPQHF
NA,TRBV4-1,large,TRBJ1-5,TGCGCCAGCAGCCAAGATTATCCGGAACCTAATCAGCCCCAGCATTTT,CASSQDYPEPNQPQHF
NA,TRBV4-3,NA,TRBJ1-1,TGCGCCAGCAGCCAAGACGACAGCGAGAACACTGAAGCTTTCTTT,CASSQDDSENTEAFF